This T cell receptor (beta chain) was obtained from a study of T-cell memory formation after mild COVID-19. Across the whole study: TCR clusters were mostly confined to one donor each.

MiXCR was run by TCRdb on the 5' RACE reads, yielding one entry per CDR3 protein. In the table there are around 430,000 distinct CDR3 sequences, about 15% of which are singletons. CDR3 length: 16 residues. The V and J ends lost 5 bases and 4 bases respectively, with 20 bases between them. CDR1 LGHNA and CDR2 YSLEER come from the germline V gene. This clonotype appeared a few times. The antigen is undetermined. Study results and limitations: Clones that contracted clustered mainly in CM and EM if CD4+ and in EMRA if CD8+. Clones contracting across day 15 to 85 had a balanced CD4/CD8 profile; later expanding clones leaned CD4+.

Sequenced sample: PBMCs or a T cell subset sorted from them (not recorded which). The sequence derives from a man between 18 and 29 years old who had mild COVID-19 (a few samples of this study predate the infection). Cell type and time point are not known. The chain links TRBV4-3 to TRBJ1-1, with D maybe TRBD1 (5 bases). The CDR3 nucleotides read TGCGCCAGCAGCAGGGCGCGCGGGTACGGGGCCACTGAAGCTTTCTTT. Translated, it gives CASSRARGYGATEAFF.